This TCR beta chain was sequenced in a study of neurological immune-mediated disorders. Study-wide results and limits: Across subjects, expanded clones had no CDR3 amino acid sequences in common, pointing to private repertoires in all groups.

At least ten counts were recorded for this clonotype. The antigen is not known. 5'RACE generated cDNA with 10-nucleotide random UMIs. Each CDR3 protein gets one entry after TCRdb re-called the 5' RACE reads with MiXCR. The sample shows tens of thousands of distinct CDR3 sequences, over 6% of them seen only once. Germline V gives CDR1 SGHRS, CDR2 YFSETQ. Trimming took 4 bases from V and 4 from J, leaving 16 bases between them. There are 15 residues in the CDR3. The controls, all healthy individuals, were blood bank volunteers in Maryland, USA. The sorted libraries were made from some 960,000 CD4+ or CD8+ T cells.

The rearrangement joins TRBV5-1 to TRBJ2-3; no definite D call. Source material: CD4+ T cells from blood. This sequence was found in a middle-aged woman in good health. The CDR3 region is CASSPTPRPSDTQYF. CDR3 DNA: TGCGCCAGCAGCCCTACACCCCGACCGTCAGATACGCAGTATTTT.